Below are 29 T cell receptor beta chains sequenced from a single sample in a study of T cell responses to AZD1222 COVID-19 vaccine. Libraries were prepared by immunoSEQ multiplex PCR; TCRdb keeps only in-frame clonotypes and omits some of them. The table lists tens of thousands of clones, approximately 90% of them singletons, with 11% in the top ten. The sample in question was peripheral blood, obtained 28 days after the second AZD1222 dose. The source of these receptors is an adult who received the AZD1222 COVID-19 vaccine.

The CDR3 coding sequence is TGCGCCAGCAGCTTGCCAGCAGGACTAGCGGACAATGAGCAGTTCTTC. It yields the protein CASSLPAGLADNEQFF. The rearrangement joins TRBV5-1 to TRBJ2-1; 10 bases map to TRBD2. Germline V gives CDR1 SGHRS, CDR2 YFSETQ. V was clipped by 1 base and J by 5 bases; unmatched bases: 6. The CDR3 extends over 16 amino acids.

V gene TRBV5-1 combines with J gene TRBJ2-7; 9 positions agree with TRBD1. The J segment lost 6 bases and the V segment lost 0 bases, leaving 7 bases of the junction unmatched. This CDR3 has 15 amino acids. The germline V gene encodes CDR1 SGHRS and CDR2 YFSETQ. CDR3 sequence: CASSLAGTGRSEQYF. The CDR3 coding sequence is TGCGCCAGCAGCTTGGCCGGGACAGGGCGATCCGAGCAGTACTTC.

This chain uses TRBV5-4 with TRBJ2-3; TRBD2 matches at 8 bases. The CDR3 is 16 residues long. Germline values: CDR1 SGHNT, CDR2 YYREEE (reference sequence). Losses at the gene ends were 5 bases for V and 1 base for J; bases not matched to a gene: 9. CDR3 nucleotide sequence: TGTGCCAGCAGTTCCGGACTAGCTCGGGGCACAGATACGCAGTATTTT. This codes for CASSSGLARGTDTQYF. Full variable domain (outside the CDR3, taken from reference TRBV5-4 and TRBJ2-3): ETGVTQSPTHLIKTRGQQVTLRCSSQSGHNTVSWYQQALGQGPQFIFQYYREEENGRGNFPPRFSGLQFPNYSSELNVNALELDDSALYLCASSSGLARGTDTQYFGPGTRLTVL.

The chain recombines TRBV19 with TRBJ1-5; D is perhaps TRBD1 (5 bases). The V and J ends lost 7 bases and 0 bases respectively, with 13 bases between them. Germline-derived CDR1 and CDR2 are LNHDA and SQIVND (reference sequence). The CDR3 length is 15 residues. The CDR3 spells CASMRDGYSNQPQHF. CDR3 nucleotides: TGTGCCAGTATGAGGGACGGCTATAGCAATCAGCCCCAGCATTTT.

CDR3 coding DNA: TGCAGTGCTAGTAGCGATGATACGCAGTATTTT. This gives the protein CSASSDDTQYF. The rearrangement uses TRBV20-1 and TRBJ2-3, with a weak D call TRBD2 (5 bases). V shed 3 bases and J shed 6 bases, with 7 bases lying between them. The CDR3 is made up of 11 amino acids. Germline loops: CDR1 DFQATT, CDR2 SNEGSKA (reference sequence).

J is TRBJ1-1 and V is TRBV3-1 (or the pseudogene TRBV3-2), with D uncertain. CDR1 is LGHDT, CDR2 YNNKEL, per germline (reference sequence). CDR3 length: 15 amino acids. V shed 0 bases and J shed 4 bases, with 12 bases lying between them. CDR3 in amino acids: CASSQDVGGVTEAFF. CDR3 DNA sequence: TGTGCCAGCAGCCAAGACGTGGGCGGGGTCACTGAAGCTTTCTTT.

Only one count was recorded for this clone. This chain links TRBV6-6 with TRBJ2-7; D is possibly TRBD1 (5 bases). CDR1 is MNHNY, CDR2 SVGAGI, per germline (reference sequence). V lost 5 bases, J lost 2 bases, and 10 bases lay in between. There are 13 residues in the CDR3. The CDR3 spells CASSRRAAYEQYF. CDR3 nucleotides: TGTGCCAGCAGTCGCAGGGCGGCCTACGAGCAGTACTTC.

The chain uses TRBV7-2 and TRBJ1-4, with 10 bases lining up with TRBD1. Germline values: CDR1 SGHTA, CDR2 FQGNSA. This CDR3 is 14 amino acids long. With 3 bases clipped from V and 7 bases from J, the junction kept 2 bases outside the gene matches. The CDR3 spells CASSLGTGVEKLFF. The CDR3 DNA reads TGTGCCAGCAGCTTGGGGACAGGGGTTGAAAAACTGTTTTTT.

This sequence joins TRBV9 and TRBJ1-6; D is unclear. With 0 bases removed from V and 0 bases from J, the gap between germline ends came to 7 bases. The germline V gene has CDR1 SGDLS and CDR2 YYNGEE. This CDR3 is 16 amino acids long. This CDR3 is CASSVEAGSYNSPLHF. In nucleotides, the CDR3 is TGTGCCAGCAGCGTAGAGGCGGGCTCCTATAATTCACCCCTCCACTTT.

V gene TRBV6-5 combines with J gene TRBJ1-6; D not resolved. The CDR3 covers 15 residues. V shed 7 bases and J shed 0 bases, with 10 bases lying between them. Germline CDR1 reads MNHEY; CDR2 reads SVGAGI. The CDR3 region has the DNA TGTGCCAGCACCGGAGGGAGCTCCTATAATTCACCCCTCCACTTT. Its translation: CASTGGSSYNSPLHF.

This clone came up once. This chain uses TRBV5-5 with TRBJ1-3; D remains ambiguous. Germline V CDR1 and CDR2: SGHKS, YYEKEE (reference sequence). Trimming cost V 3 bases and J 4 bases, with 8 bases left between them. The CDR3 consists of 13 residues. This CDR3 reads CASSSPQGNTIYF. Written as DNA, the CDR3 is TGTGCCAGCAGCTCGCCACAGGGAAACACCATATATTTT.

The chain joins TRBV19 to TRBJ2-1, with 12 bases aligning to TRBD2. V trimming: 1 base; J trimming: 8 bases; junction bases outside the gene matches: 0. Germline V gives CDR1 LNHDA, CDR2 SQIVND (reference sequence). The CDR3 runs to 14 residues. CDR3 residues: CASSIGLAGDEQFF. The CDR3 DNA reads as TGTGCCAGTAGTATAGGACTAGCGGGAGATGAGCAGTTCTTC.

V and J are TRBV2 and TRBJ1-1, with D possibly TRBD1 on 5 matching bases. Germline V gene sequence: CDR1 SNHLY, CDR2 FYNNEI. The CDR3 loop spans 13 amino acids. With 6 bases removed from V and 8 bases from J, the gap between germline ends came to 16 bases. CDR3 amino acids: CASSEPGAQEAFF. DNA of the CDR3: TGTGCCAGCAGCGAGCCCGGGGCCCAAGAAGCTTTCTTT.

This sequence joins TRBV2 and TRBJ1-5; D is ambiguous. The CDR3 loop spans 13 amino acids. Germline values: CDR1 SNHLY, CDR2 FYNNEI. The V gene lost 6 bases and the J gene lost 7 bases, with 13 bases spanning the gap. CDR3 coding DNA: TGTGCCAGCAGGGGGTACGCAGGACAGCCCCAGCATTTT. Amino acid sequence: CASRGYAGQPQHF.

This clone appeared a single time. Because the CDR3's place on the DNA is in doubt, the DNA is left out and the CDR3 is given as listed by TCRdb. The chain couples TRBV5-4 to TRBJ2-2; the table names TRBD1, a call not compared with the DNA. The CDR3 is 16 residues long, counting both termini. Germline V CDR1 and CDR2: SGHNT, YYREEE (reference sequence). CDR3 protein: CASSPGTGRRAGELFF.

The genes are TRBV12-3 or TRBV12-4 and TRBJ1-2, with 8 positions matching TRBD1. The J segment lost 2 bases and the V segment lost 4 bases, leaving 0 bases of the junction unmatched. The length of the CDR3 is 13 residues. CDR3 loop: CASSYRGNYGYTF. CDR3 DNA sequence: TGTGCCAGCAGTTACAGGGGGAACTATGGCTACACCTTC.

The chain links TRBV6-5 to TRBJ1-5; D ambiguous. The CDR3 covers 13 residues. Per the germline V gene, CDR1 is MNHEY and CDR2 is SVGAGI. V shed 5 bases and J shed 0 bases, with 5 bases lying between them. In DNA, the CDR3 is TGTGCCAGCAGTCAGGATAGCAATCAGCCCCAGCATTTT. Translated, it gives CASSQDSNQPQHF.

The chain carries TRBV30 and TRBJ2-2; tentative D call: TRBD1 (6 bases). The CDR3 is 14 residues long. With 6 bases removed from V and 5 bases from J, the gap between germline ends came to 16 bases. CDR1 GTSNPN and CDR2 SVGIG come from the germline V gene (reference sequence). The CDR3 reads CACCGRGETGELFF. The DNA for the CDR3 is TGTGCCTGCTGCGGCAGGGGAGAGACCGGGGAGCTGTTTTTT.

This clone was seen a handful of times. The J gene is TRBJ1-3, the V gene TRBV19, with a tentative D call TRBD1 (6 bases). Per germline, CDR1 LNHDA and CDR2 SQIVND (reference sequence). V lost 10 bases to trimming and J lost 0 bases, with 13 bases between them. The CDR3 length is 14 residues. For the CDR3, the DNA is TGTGCCACTACGGACAGCAACTCTGGAAACACCATATATTTT. Protein product: CATTDSNSGNTIYF.

The DNA for the CDR3 is TGTGCCAGTAGTACCCAGATCGGGACGGTCTACGAGCAGTACTTC. This sequence encodes CASSTQIGTVYEQYF. The chain is built from TRBV19 and TRBJ2-7; D could derive from TRBD1 or TRBD2 (5 bases each). Between the trimmed V and J ends, which lost 4 bases and 3 bases, there was a span of 16 bases. CDR1 is LNHDA, CDR2 SQIVND, per germline (reference sequence). There are 15 residues in the CDR3.

The rearrangement uses TRBV27 and TRBJ1-1, with D possibly TRBD1 on 5 matching bases. CDR1 and CDR2 (germline): MNHEY, SMNVEV (reference sequence). Deletions cut 2 bases from V and 3 bases from J, with 13 bases between. The CDR3 spans 15 residues. The CDR3 DNA sequence: TGTGCCAGCAGTTTAAGGGGCCAGACCTACACTGAAGCTTTCTTT. Protein: CASSLRGQTYTEAFF.

The chain recombines TRBV27 with TRBJ2-7; 14 nucleotides match TRBD2. The CDR3 covers 16 residues. V shed 6 bases and J 6 bases; nucleotides not matched to a gene: 10. Germline loops: CDR1 MNHEY, CDR2 SMNVEV (reference sequence). The CDR3 DNA reads as TGTGCCAGCAGATACGGGGGACTAGCGGGAGTCGGCGAGCAGTACTTC. Its protein is CASRYGGLAGVGEQYF.

This rearrangement joins TRBV28 to TRBJ1-6; D perhaps matches TRBD1 (6 bases). CDR3 length equals 15 residues. The germline CDR1 and CDR2 sequences are MDHEN and SYDVKM. The germline V and J ends were trimmed by 8 bases and 5 bases, with 16 bases remaining between them. The CDR3 loop is CASGSLRGNNSPLHF. The CDR3, as DNA: TGTGCCAGCGGGTCGCTGAGGGGGAATAATTCACCCCTCCACTTT.

The rearrangement joins TRBV7-9 to TRBJ2-5, with D perhaps given as TRBD1 or TRBD2 (5 bases each). Trimming left V 3 bases short and J 5 bases short, with 16 bases between. This CDR3 is 15 amino acids long. Germline-derived CDR1 and CDR2 are SEHNR and FQNEAQ (reference sequence). In DNA, the CDR3 is TGTGCCAGCAGCTTCGGGACCCCGAATGGGGAGACCCAGTACTTC. Translated: CASSFGTPNGETQYF.

This chain connects TRBV12-3 or TRBV12-4 to TRBJ1-1; weak D call: TRBD1 (6 bases). This CDR3 has 13 residues. Between the trimmed V and J ends, which lost 1 base and 5 bases, there was a span of 8 bases. CDR3: CASSLEGGTEAFF. The CDR3 DNA reads TGTGCCAGCAGTTTAGAGGGGGGTACTGAAGCTTTCTTT.

The rearrangement links TRBV28 to TRBJ1-2, with D possibly matching TRBD1 (5 bases). Trimming removed 3 bases at V and 2 bases at J, with 10 bases between. The CDR3 runs 14 residues. The germline gives CDR1 MDHEN, CDR2 SYDVKM. Here the CDR3 DNA reads TGTGCCAGCAGTTTGCCAGGGAAGAACTATGGCTACACCTTC. Amino acid sequence: CASSLPGKNYGYTF.

The rearrangement joins TRBV5-1 to TRBJ1-4; D is uncertain. The CDR3 sequence is 17 residues long. Germline loops: CDR1 SGHRS, CDR2 YFSETQ. Trimming took off 1 base at V and 0 bases at J, with 13 bases between the two ends. The DNA of the CDR3 is TGCGCCAGCAGCTTGAGGTACAGTGCCGCAACTAATGAAAAACTGTTTTTT. This gives the protein CASSLRYSAATNEKLFF.

The chain joins TRBV5-1 to TRBJ1-2; 7 bases are a match to TRBD1. Germline trimming cut 4 bases from V and 7 bases from J; bases unmatched to any gene: 10. Germline-derived CDR1 and CDR2 are SGHRS and YFSETQ. This CDR3 is built from 14 residues. This chain's CDR3 is CASSPRTDRAGYTF. Here the CDR3 DNA reads TGCGCCAGCAGCCCAAGGACAGACAGGGCTGGCTACACCTTC.

This clone was seen a few times. The chain combines TRBV11-2 with TRBJ2-3; 11 bases are shared with TRBD2. CDR3 length equals 17 residues. Germline trimming cut 1 base from V and 5 bases from J; bases unmatched to any gene: 8. Germline values: CDR1 SGHAT, CDR2 FQNNGV. CDR3 region: CASSLATSGSRLDTQYF. CDR3 sequence (DNA): TGTGCCAGCAGCTTAGCCACTAGCGGGAGTCGATTAGATACGCAGTATTTT.